The 31 T cell receptor beta chains below all came from one sample that was sequenced in a study of blood T cells in healthy people across ages. Primers used in a second PCR of roughly 6 to 11 cycles were a sample-barcoded 5' primer and a J-beta primer mix. Via MiXCR, TCRdb re-called the 5' RACE reads, giving one row per CDR3 protein. The data contain over 1,500,000 distinct CDR3 sequences, roughly two fifths of them singletons. The specimen sequenced was blood. Receptor source: a human donor in good health.

The chain is built from TRBV5-1 and TRBJ2-1; maybe TRBD1 (5 bases). The V gene's germline CDR1 is SGHRS and CDR2 YFSETQ. Trimming pared 1 base from V and 13 bases from J, leaving 21 bases between. CDR3 length equals 15 residues. In DNA form, the CDR3 reads TGCGCCAGCAGCTTGTGGCAGGGCGGTGCGGAGACCCAGTTCTTC. It specifies CASSLWQGGAETQFF.

The rearrangement uses TRBV29-1 and TRBJ1-2, with TRBD1 identical over 9 bases. CDR1 is SQVTM and CDR2 is ANQGSEA in the germline V gene. The V and J ends lost 6 bases and 5 bases, in that order; junction bases with no gene match: 7. CDR3 size: 13 residues. This CDR3 reads CSVTGQGWYGYTF. The CDR3 DNA reads TGCAGCGTCACAGGACAGGGGTGGTATGGCTACACCTTC.

This chain uses TRBV7-2 with TRBJ2-7; D remains ambiguous. CDR3 size: 15 residues. Germline CDR1 is SGHTA and CDR2 is FQGNSA. Trimming took 0 bases from V and 1 from J, leaving 10 bases between them. This chain's CDR3 is CASSLADPGSYEQYF. In DNA form, the CDR3 reads TGTGCCAGCAGCTTAGCGGATCCCGGTTCCTACGAGCAGTACTTC.

The chain has TRBV12-3 or TRBV12-4 and TRBJ1-1; possible D gene TRBD1, 6 bases. The CDR3 contains 13 residues. V dropped 5 bases and J dropped 5 bases, with 12 bases sitting between them. The CDR3 loop is CASSTGRSTEAFF. CDR3 coding DNA: TGTGCCAGCAGTACAGGGCGGTCGACTGAAGCTTTCTTT.

The V gene is TRBV20-1, the J gene TRBJ2-3; tentative D call: TRBD1 (5 bases). Deletions cut 0 bases from V and 1 base from J, with 8 bases between. The CDR3 has 14 residues. Germline V gene data show CDR1 as DFQATT and CDR2 as SNEGSKA (reference sequence). CDR3 nucleotides: TGCAGTGCTAGAGATCAGGGCGGCACAGATACGCAGTATTTT. Amino acid sequence: CSARDQGGTDTQYF.

The rearrangement links TRBV9 to TRBJ1-2; D remains unclear. With 4 bases removed from V and 8 bases from J, the gap between germline ends came to 9 bases. This CDR3 is built from 11 residues. Germline values: CDR1 SGDLS, CDR2 YYNGEE. The CDR3 DNA sequence: TGTGCCAGCAGCCGAACTGGAGGCTACACCTTC. Translation: CASSRTGGYTF.

The chain carries TRBV7-2 and TRBJ2-3; D is perhaps TRBD2 (5 bases). This CDR3 contains 14 residues. With 3 bases removed from V and 4 bases from J, the gap between germline ends came to 11 bases. In germline, CDR1 is SGHTA, CDR2 FQGNSA. CDR3 sequence: CASSFLAASDTQYF. The CDR3 nucleotides read TGTGCCAGCAGCTTCCTAGCAGCATCAGATACGCAGTATTTT. The full variable domain, completed using reference TRBV7-2 and TRBJ2-3, is GAGVSQSPSNKVTEKGKDVELRCDPISGHTALYWYRQSLGQGLEFLIYFQGNSAPDKSGLPSDRFSAERTGGSVSTLTIQRTQQEDSAVYLCASSFLAASDTQYFGPGTRLTVL.

This clonotype was recorded a few times. J is TRBJ2-5 and V is TRBV7-3; D is unresolved. The CDR3 length is 15 residues. Germline V gene data show CDR1 as SGHTA and CDR2 as FQGTGA. Trimming cost V 4 bases and J 7 bases, with 19 bases left between them. CDR3 sequence reads: CASSSFSGSIGTQYF. CDR3 nucleotides: TGTGCCAGCAGCTCCTTTTCGGGTAGTATCGGGACCCAGTACTTC.

This clonotype was seen only a few times. This rearrangement joins TRBV5-1 to TRBJ2-5; possibly TRBD2 for D (6 bases). CDR3 length: 14 residues. V was cut by 4 bases and J by 4 bases, with 14 bases left in between. Germline values: CDR1 SGHRS, CDR2 YFSETQ. The CDR3: CASSPGGGVETQYF. Here the CDR3 DNA reads TGCGCCAGCAGCCCGGGCGGCGGGGTAGAGACCCAGTACTTC.

The chain combines TRBV13 with TRBJ2-7; D is unclear. The CDR3 length is 14 residues. Trimming shortened V by 0 bases and J by 5 bases, and 11 bases separated the two germline ends. Germline CDR1 and CDR2: PRHDT and FYEKMQ (reference sequence). The CDR3 loop is CASSLGLTIHEQYF. CDR3 DNA: TGTGCCAGCAGCTTAGGCCTCACGATCCACGAGCAGTACTTC.

This chain links TRBV12-3 or TRBV12-4 with TRBJ1-2; D is ambiguous. This CDR3 comprises 12 residues. With 5 bases removed from V and 10 bases from J, the gap between germline ends came to 14 bases. Written as DNA, the CDR3 is TGTGCCAGCAGTCCCAGGACCGTTCACTACACCTTC. As protein: CASSPRTVHYTF.

The J gene is TRBJ2-3, the V gene TRBV7-3; 10 bases match TRBD1. The germline V gene encodes CDR1 SGHTA and CDR2 FQGTGA. This CDR3 comprises 15 residues. J lost 4 bases, V lost 1 base, and 2 bases had no gene match. This chain's CDR3 is CASSLMGTGADTQYF. Here the CDR3 DNA reads TGTGCCAGCAGCTTAATGGGGACAGGGGCAGATACGCAGTATTTT. The full variable domain, in which reference TRBV7-3 and TRBJ2-3 provide the parts outside the CDR3, is GAGVSQTPSNKVTEKGKYVELRCDPISGHTALYWYRQSLGQGPEFLIYFQGTGAADDSGLPNDRFFAVRPEGSVSTLKIQRTERGDSAVYLCASSLMGTGADTQYFGPGTRLTVL.

This chain joins TRBV7-2 and TRBJ2-1; D is ambiguous. The V end was cut by 2 bases, the J end by 8 bases, with 13 bases between. The CDR3 sequence is 14 residues long. CDR1 is SGHTA and CDR2 is FQGNSA in the germline V gene. This CDR3 reads CASSLKAPLDEQFF. The CDR3, as DNA: TGTGCCAGCAGCTTAAAAGCGCCTTTGGATGAGCAGTTCTTC.

The chain employs TRBV7-2 and TRBJ2-7; a possible D gene is TRBD1 (6 bases). Per the germline V gene, CDR1 is SGHTA and CDR2 is FQGNSA. V lost 5 bases and J lost 2, with 13 bases in between. The CDR3 has 14 amino acids. This chain's CDR3 is CASSLLWTAYEQYF. In nucleotides, the CDR3 is TGTGCCAGCAGCCTACTTTGGACAGCCTACGAGCAGTACTTC.

This clonotype was observed a handful of times. This chain joins TRBV7-9 and TRBJ2-1, with D tentatively TRBD1 (7 bases). The CDR3 loop spans 13 amino acids. Looked up from germline, CDR1 is SEHNR and CDR2 is FQNEAQ (reference sequence). V was shortened by 11 bases and J by 4 bases, with 15 bases between the two germline ends. The CDR3 nucleotides are TGTGCCGCACCGCGGGACAGATACAATGAGCAGTTCTTC. Translated, it gives CAAPRDRYNEQFF.

With respect to this clonotype: Since the CDR3 does not end with the conserved phenylalanine or tryptophan, this likely comes from a read error. The chain employs TRBV4-1 and TRBJ2-1, with D unclear. Per the germline V gene, CDR1 is MGHRA and CDR2 is YSYEKL. V was cut by 4 bases and J by 6 bases, with 13 bases left in between. The CDR3 contains 14 residues. CDR3 residues: CASSRYWGSNEQFL. The CDR3 coding sequence is TGCGCCAGCAGCCGATACTGGGGTAGCAATGAGCAGTTCCTC.

V and J are TRBV24-1 and TRBJ2-3, with D uncertain. This CDR3 comprises 14 residues. Trimming pared 3 bases from V and 9 bases from J, leaving 15 bases between. Germline lookup yields CDR1 KGHDR and CDR2 SFDVKD. CDR3 sequence (DNA): TGTGCCACCAGTGATGAGGCCTACCAAGTCACGCAGTATTTT. As protein: CATSDEAYQVTQYF.

This clonotype was counted between two and nine times. The V and J genes are TRBV5-1 and TRBJ1-2; possible D gene TRBD1, 6 bases. Trimming shortened V by 0 bases and J by 5 bases, and 14 bases separated the two germline ends. The CDR3 has 15 amino acids. Germline assignment: CDR1 SGHRS and CDR2 YFSETQ. CDR3 residues: CASSLDETGGYGYTF. In DNA, the CDR3 is TGCGCCAGCAGCTTGGACGAGACAGGAGGGTATGGCTACACCTTC. Full variable domain (outside the CDR3, taken from reference TRBV5-1 and TRBJ1-2): KAGVTQTPRYLIKTRGQQVTLSCSPISGHRSVSWYQQTPGQGLQFLFEYFSETQRNKGNFPGRFSGRQFSNSRSEMNVSTLELGDSALYLCASSLDETGGYGYTFGSGTRLTVV.

In its sample, this clonotype was seen a few times. The rearrangement links TRBV29-1 to TRBJ2-4, with D perhaps TRBD1 or TRBD2 (7 bases each). The CDR3 length is 14 residues. The germline gives CDR1 SQVTM, CDR2 ANQGSEA. DNA for the CDR3: TGCGGCGCCCAGGGGGAGGGCTCCAAAAACATTCAGTACTTC. Translation: CGAQGEGSKNIQYF.

A note on this clonotype: At one end, the junction sequence differs from germline, possibly due to a read error. The rearrangement links TRBV7-2 to TRBJ2-6, with D possibly TRBD2 on 7 matching bases. CDR1 and CDR2 from the germline V gene are SGHTA and FQGNSA. The CDR3 runs to 18 residues. The CDR3 spells CASSQDVGGGTGASVLTF. The CDR3 DNA sequence: TGTGCCAGCAGCCAAGATGTTGGGGGGGGAACGGGGGCCAGCGTCCTGACTTTC.

The gene calls are TRBV11-2 and TRBJ1-2, with 7 bases aligning to TRBD1. Germline V gene sequence: CDR1 SGHAT, CDR2 FQNNGV. Germline trimming cut 5 bases from V and 4 bases from J; bases unmatched to any gene: 13. The length of the CDR3 is 16 residues. CDR3 in DNA: TGTGCCAGCAGCCAAGAACAGGGGATAACTTCCTATGGCTACACCTTC. Translated, it gives CASSQEQGITSYGYTF.

This sequence joins TRBV5-1 and TRBJ2-6; D may be TRBD2 (6 bases). Trimming removed 7 bases at V and 0 bases at J, with 17 bases between. The CDR3 runs 17 residues. Germline CDR1 is SGHRS and CDR2 is YFSETQ. CDR3 in DNA: TGCGCCAGCCTTACGGGAGCGGCCCACTCTGGGGCCAACGTCCTGACTTTC. Protein product: CASLTGAAHSGANVLTF.

This chain connects TRBV20-1 to TRBJ1-3, with D tentatively TRBD1 (5 bases). V lost 3 bases, J lost 4 bases, and 16 bases lay in between. CDR3 size: 15 residues. The germline V gene encodes CDR1 DFQATT and CDR2 SNEGSKA (reference sequence). DNA for the CDR3: TGCAGTGCTAGGATCAGGACTTCAGGGGGAAACACCATATATTTT. Encoded protein: CSARIRTSGGNTIYF.

The rearrangement joins TRBV6-5 to TRBJ2-7; 7 bases align to TRBD2. The J call is doubtful: the DNA matches TRBJ2-5 better. CDR1 and CDR2 (germline): MNHEY, SVGAGI. This CDR3 region has 15 residues. CDR3 coding DNA: TGTGCCAGCAGTTCCAGAGCGGGGTTGAGGGAGACCCAGTACTTC. Protein product: CASSSRAGLRETQYF.

The V call is TRBV27, the J call TRBJ1-6, with D hard to call. CDR1 is MNHEY and CDR2 is SMNVEV in the germline V gene (reference sequence). Trimming pared 8 bases from V and 8 bases from J, leaving 13 bases between. The CDR3 extends over 13 amino acids. The DNA for the CDR3 is TGTGCCAGCGGGCAGAGCTCTTATTCACCCCTCCACTTT. Protein: CASGQSSYSPLHF.

The V gene is TRBV7-9, the J gene TRBJ1-6; 7 bases map to TRBD1. V gave up 1 base and J gave up 7 bases; unmatched junction bases: 4. This CDR3 has 15 residues. Germline CDR1 and CDR2: SEHNR and FQNEAQ (reference sequence). DNA for the CDR3: TGTGCCAGCAGCTTAGGCGGGGACAGAAATTCACCCCTCCACTTT. It yields the protein CASSLGGDRNSPLHF.

The V gene is TRBV25-1, the J gene TRBJ2-1, with D possibly TRBD1 on 6 matching bases. Trimming shortened V by 3 bases and J by 7 bases, and 16 bases separated the two germline ends. Looked up from germline, CDR1 is MGHDK and CDR2 is SYGVNS. CDR3 size: 15 residues. The CDR3 loop reads CASSDAGERGNEQFF. The CDR3 DNA is TGTGCCAGCAGTGACGCAGGGGAGAGAGGGAATGAGCAGTTCTTC.

This clonotype came up a few times. The gene calls are TRBV9 and TRBJ1-1; tentative D call: TRBD1 (6 bases). CDR1 is SGDLS and CDR2 is YYNGEE in the germline V gene. The CDR3 extends over 15 amino acids. V was shortened by 0 bases and J by 1 base, with 10 bases between the two germline ends. The DNA of the CDR3 is TGTGCCAGCAGCGTAGGAGGACAGACGAACACTGAAGCTTTCTTT. It codes for CASSVGGQTNTEAFF. Together with reference TRBV9 and TRBJ1-1, the CDR3 gives the full variable domain: DSGVTQTPKHLITATGQRVTLRCSPRSGDLSVYWYQQSLDQGLQFLIQYYNGEERAKGNILERFSAQQFPDLHSELNLSSLELGDSALYFCASSVGGQTNTEAFFGQGTRLTVV.

This clonotype was detected a few times. The gene calls are TRBV5-1 and TRBJ2-7; D possibly corresponds to TRBD2 (6 bases). This CDR3 is built from 14 residues. V lost 8 bases to trimming and J lost 0 bases, with 15 bases between them. Germline-derived CDR1 and CDR2 are SGHRS and YFSETQ. CDR3 bases: TGCGCCAGTCCGGGAGTATACAGCTCCTACGAGCAGTACTTC. Protein sequence: CASPGVYSSYEQYF. The variable domain in full, completed from reference TRBV5-1 and TRBJ2-7, reads KAGVTQTPRYLIKTRGQQVTLSCSPISGHRSVSWYQQTPGQGLQFLFEYFSETQRNKGNFPGRFSGRQFSNSRSEMNVSTLELGDSALYLCASPGVYSSYEQYFGPGTRLTVT.

The sample holds a few counts of this clonotype. The chain recombines TRBV20-1 with TRBJ2-7, with 8 bases lining up with TRBD2. Germline V CDR1 and CDR2: DFQATT, SNEGSKA (reference sequence). This CDR3 contains 13 residues. CDR3 protein: CRPSGTSSYEQYF. The CDR3 coding sequence is TGCAGACCTTCTGGGACTAGCTCCTACGAGCAGTACTTC.

The chain joins TRBV20-1 to TRBJ2-4, with D unresolved. The better agreement between TRBJ2-7 and the DNA end casts doubt on the J call. The germline gives CDR1 DFQATT, CDR2 SNEGSKA (reference sequence). This CDR3 is 12 amino acids long. CDR3 nucleotides: TGCAGTGCTAGTCGGGCTCCCTACGAGCAGTACTTC. This sequence encodes CSASRAPYEQYF.